This passage covers 8 T cell receptor beta chains from one sample sequenced in a study of T cell changes during pregnancy in multiple sclerosis. Clones were sequenced by immunoSEQ multiplex PCR, and TCRdb holds only the in-frame ones, with some missing. Of tens of thousands of clones in the sample, 70% to 90% were seen once. The sample in question was peripheral blood, obtained in the first trimester of pregnancy. The source of these receptors is a female donor in good health, enrolled as a control in a pregnancy study.

J is TRBJ1-2 and V is TRBV28; D is ambiguous. The V end was cut by 5 bases, the J end by 2 bases, with 3 bases between. Germline V lookup: CDR1 MDHEN, CDR2 SYDVKM. The CDR3 extends over 11 amino acids. The CDR3 DNA reads TGTGCCAGCAGTCGGAACTATGGCTACACCTTC. This gives the protein CASSRNYGYTF.

The CDR3 is CASSDTAGGNTEAFF. The CDR3 bases are TGTGCCAGCAGTGATACGGCAGGGGGCAACACTGAAGCTTTCTTT. V usage is TRBV6-6 and J usage is TRBJ1-1, with 8 bases fitting TRBD1. V lost 5 bases, J lost 2 bases, and 7 bases stayed unmatched. CDR3 size: 15 residues. Germline V gene data show CDR1 as MNHNY and CDR2 as SVGAGI (reference sequence).

The chain joins TRBV7-2 to TRBJ1-2, with 11 nucleotides matching TRBD1. The germline V gene encodes CDR1 SGHTA and CDR2 FQGNSA. V lost 2 bases and J lost 4; bases outside the gene matches: 12. The CDR3 has 18 amino acids. For the CDR3, the DNA is TGTGCCAGCAGCTTAATTGGAGCAGGACAGGGGGCTGCCTATGGCTACACCTTC. Encoded protein: CASSLIGAGQGAAYGYTF.

The chain employs TRBV7-2 and TRBJ2-2; D is undetermined. V lost 1 base to trimming and J lost 2 bases, with 5 bases between them. The CDR3 consists of 14 residues. Germline lookup yields CDR1 SGHTA and CDR2 FQGNSA. CDR3 residues: CASSLGVNTGELFF. The CDR3, as DNA: TGTGCCAGCAGCTTAGGCGTAAACACCGGGGAGCTGTTTTTT.

The chain couples TRBV7-9 to TRBJ1-1; TRBD1 is a possible D gene (5 bases). The length of the CDR3 is 15 residues. Looked up from germline, CDR1 is SEHNR and CDR2 is FQNEAQ (reference sequence). V lost 3 bases to trimming and J lost 4 bases, with 15 bases between them. CDR3 nucleotides: TGTGCCAGCAGCTTTGCCTTCGCGGGGGGCACTGAAGCTTTCTTT. It specifies CASSFAFAGGTEAFF. Drawing the rest from reference TRBV7-9 and TRBJ1-1, the complete variable domain is DTGVSQNPRHKITKRGQNVTFRCDPISEHNRLYWYRQTLGQGPEFLTYFQNEAQLEKSRLLSDRFSAERPKGSFSTLEIQRTEQGDSAMYLCASSFAFAGGTEAFFGQGTRLTVV.

This clone was seen only once. The V gene is TRBV11-2, the J gene TRBJ2-3, with a possible D match to TRBD1 (5 bases). The CDR3 spans 16 residues. V was trimmed by 5 bases and J by 1 base, leaving 16 bases between them. Germline lookup yields CDR1 SGHAT and CDR2 FQNNGV. The CDR3 DNA sequence: TGTGCCAGCAGCCCTACTGAGCTGGGGCGCACAGATACGCAGTATTTT. Translated, it gives CASSPTELGRTDTQYF.

The chain recombines TRBV25-1 with TRBJ1-5, with TRBD1 matching 8 bases. The V and J ends lost 5 bases and 7 bases, in that order; junction bases with no gene match: 7. Germline V gene sequence: CDR1 MGHDK, CDR2 SYGVNS. The CDR3 length is 14 residues. The CDR3 bases are TGTGCCAGCAGTCCCCACAGGGGGGGGCAGCCCCAGCATTTT. This translates into CASSPHRGGQPQHF.

CDR3 sequence: CASTVPETGFYEQYF. The CDR3 bases are TGTGCCAGCACCGTTCCTGAGACTGGATTCTACGAGCAGTACTTC. This chain joins TRBV7-2 and TRBJ2-7; D gene ambiguous. The germline V and J ends were trimmed by 7 bases and 3 bases, with 19 bases remaining between them. Germline V gene data show CDR1 as SGHTA and CDR2 as FQGNSA. The CDR3 is made up of 15 amino acids.